Given below is one T cell receptor (beta chain) in context. The antigen remains unidentified. Germline CDR1 SGHNT, CDR2 YYREEE (reference sequence). Deletions cut 0 bases from V and 8 bases from J, with 9 bases between. The CDR3 has 13 amino acids. Noted treatment: some 20 received Ad26.COV2.S at low or high dose, single or two shots; roughly 5 received placebo; per-sample allocation not given. After the first vaccine or placebo injection, samples were drawn on day 63. The data originate from a study of Ad26.COV2.S vaccination and SARS-CoV-2 variants. Overall study context: Once or twice, 56 days apart, Ad26.COV2.S was delivered intramuscularly. Study observations and caveats: An underestimation of total T cell responses may have resulted from the TCR breadth and depth analyses.

Produced via immunoSEQ multiplex PCR; TCRdb's table is partial and in-frame only. The top ten hold over 2% of the sample, which has some 500,000 clones, 75% to 90% seen once. This receptor was identified in a person aged 18-60 years who received the Ad26.COV2.S COVID-19 vaccine or a placebo. The sequencing used peripheral blood, collected in a trial of Ad26.COV2.S vaccine versus placebo. This rearrangement joins TRBV5-4 to TRBJ2-4; a weak D match, TRBD2 (5 bases). CDR3 region: CASSLAARDIQYF. The CDR3 nucleotides read TGTGCCAGCAGCTTGGCTGCGAGGGACATTCAGTACTTC.